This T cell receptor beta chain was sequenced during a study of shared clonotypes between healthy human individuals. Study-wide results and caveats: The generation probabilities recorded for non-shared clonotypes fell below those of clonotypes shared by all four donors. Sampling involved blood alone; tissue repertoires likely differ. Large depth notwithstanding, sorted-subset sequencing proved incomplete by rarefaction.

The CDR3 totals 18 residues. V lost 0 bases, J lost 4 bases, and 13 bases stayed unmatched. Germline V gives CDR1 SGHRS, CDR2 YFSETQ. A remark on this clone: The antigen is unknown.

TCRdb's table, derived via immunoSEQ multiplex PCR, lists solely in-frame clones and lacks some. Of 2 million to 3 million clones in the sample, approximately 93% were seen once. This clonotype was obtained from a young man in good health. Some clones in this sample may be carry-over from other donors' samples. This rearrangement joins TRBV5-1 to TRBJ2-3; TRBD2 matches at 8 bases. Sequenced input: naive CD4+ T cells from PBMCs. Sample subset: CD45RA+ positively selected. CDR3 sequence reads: CASSLGGTGGLAADTQYF. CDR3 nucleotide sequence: TGCGCCAGCAGCTTGGGGGGAACCGGAGGACTAGCCGCAGATACGCAGTATTTT.